This T cell receptor (beta chain) was sequenced during a study of T cells in Graves' hyperthyroidism and ophthalmopathy. Extraction of PBMCs used around 9.6 ml of fresh peripheral blood. The V end was cut by 5 bases, the J end by 0 bases, with 17 bases between. CDR1 and CDR2 from the germline V gene are GTSNPN and SVGIG (reference sequence). This CDR3 has 16 amino acids. Study results and limitations: Stable hyperthyroidism was told apart from ophthalmopathy by a model built on 13 V-J features.

Amplified regions were TCR beta CDR3 sequences from RNA transcripts. TCR CDR3 regions were first amplified by RT-PCR with HTBI primers. TCRdb processed the multiplex PCR reads anew with MiXCR; each CDR3 protein has one entry. Of about 690,000 distinct CDR3 sequences in the sample, roughly 17% were seen once. This clonotype was seen a handful of times. Its antigen is undetermined. The chain links TRBV30 to TRBJ2-1; tentative D call: TRBD1 (6 bases). The sample taken for sequencing was blood. The clonotype comes from a man aged 50 or older with Graves' hyperthyroidism. In DNA form, the CDR3 reads TGTGCCTGGGTTAATAAAGACAGGTACTCCTACAATGAGCAGTTCTTC. This codes for CAWVNKDRYSYNEQFF.